This TCR beta chain was captured in a study of response to subunit inactivated influenza vaccine. Germline CDR1 and CDR2: SGHRS and YFSETQ. Trimming took 0 bases from V and 6 from J, leaving 7 bases between them. The CDR3 contains 14 residues. In its sample, this clonotype was seen a few times. Antigen: not known. Study-level findings and limits: Each seasonal influenza vaccination recruits few new T cells, the authors suggested.

MiXCR, run by TCRdb on the RT-PCR reads, gives a single entry per CDR3 protein. The table has 500,000 or so distinct CDR3 sequences, approximately 15% seen once. This clonotype was sampled from a man aged 50 to 69 who received an inactivated influenza vaccine. The specimen comprised CD4+ T cells sorted from PBMCs, sampled approximately 25 months after vaccination. The chain couples TRBV5-1 to TRBJ1-6, with D hard to call. DNA for the CDR3: TGCGCCAGCAGCTTGGAGGTCCTTAATTCACCCCTCCACTTT. As protein: CASSLEVLNSPLHF.